These T cell receptor beta chains were read from a single sample in a study of blood T cell repertoires in COVID-19. The assay was immunoSEQ multiplex PCR, and TCRdb's table has in-frame clones only and misses some. The sample has 25,000 to 30,000 clones; approximately 80% are singletons. Sequenced material: peripheral blood. The receptors were gathered from a woman in her 70s with acute or convalescent COVID-19. The CDR3 runs from the conserved cysteine through the conserved F or W. The D gene is left open where the match is weak. A clone size is listed for some rows: how often the clone was seen (once, few, many), or a class if it is expanded.

clone_size: -
d_call: -
v_call: TRBV5-1
j_call: TRBJ2-3
cdr3_aa: CASSGRGSRSTDTQYF
cdr3_nt: TGCGCCAGCAGCGGCCGCGGGTCAAGAAGCACAGATACGCAGTATTTT

clone_size: -
d_call: -
v_call: TRBV7-6
j_call: TRBJ2-5
cdr3_aa: CASSSPRLQETQYF
cdr3_nt: TGTGCCAGCAGTTCCCCCAGGCTCCAAGAGACCCAGTACTTC

clone_size: -
d_call: TRBD1
v_call: TRBV25-1
j_call: TRBJ1-6
cdr3_aa: CASRFRDRDNSPLHF
cdr3_nt: TGTGCCAGCAGATTCCGGGACAGGGATAATTCACCCCTCCACTTT

clone_size: -
d_call: TRBD1
v_call: TRBV5-6
j_call: TRBJ1-2
cdr3_aa: CASGYEDRAYSGYTF
cdr3_nt: TGTGCCAGCGGATACGAAGACAGGGCTTACTCTGGCTACACCTTC

clone_size: -
d_call: TRBD1
v_call: TRBV5-4
j_call: TRBJ2-1
cdr3_aa: CASSPTGGSSLEQFF
cdr3_nt: TGTGCCAGCAGCCCCACAGGGGGCTCTAGCTTGGAGCAGTTCTTC

clone_size: -
d_call: -
v_call: TRBV11-2
j_call: TRBJ1-2
cdr3_aa: CASSFRNGDYGYTF
cdr3_nt: TGTGCCAGCAGCTTTCGGAACGGGGACTATGGCTACACCTTC

clone_size: -
d_call: -
v_call: TRBV18
j_call: TRBJ1-1
cdr3_aa: CASSPPKGGEREAFF
cdr3_nt: TGTGCCAGCTCACCACCGAAAGGAGGGGAGAGGGAAGCTTTCTTT

clone_size: -
d_call: -
v_call: TRBV4-2
j_call: TRBJ1-4
cdr3_aa: CASSQEWQGVEKLFF
cdr3_nt: TGTGCCAGCAGCCAAGAATGGCAAGGGGTCGAAAAACTGTTTTTT

clone_size: few
d_call: -
v_call: TRBV6-6
j_call: TRBJ1-6
cdr3_aa: CASSYGGAVGNSPLHF
cdr3_nt: TGTGCCAGCAGTTACGGGGGGGCCGTGGGGAATTCACCCCTCCACTTT

clone_size: -
d_call: -
v_call: TRBV18
j_call: TRBJ2-2
cdr3_aa: CASKMNTGELFF
cdr3_nt: TGTGCCTCTAAAATGAACACCGGGGAGCTGTTTTTT

clone_size: -
d_call: TRBD2
v_call: TRBV7-8
j_call: TRBJ2-7
cdr3_aa: CASKSGREYEQYF
cdr3_nt: TGTGCCAGCAAAAGCGGGAGGGAATACGAGCAGTACTTC

clone_size: -
d_call: TRBD1
v_call: TRBV28
j_call: TRBJ2-7
cdr3_aa: CASSLQDRVAYEQYF
cdr3_nt: TGTGCCAGCAGTTTACAAGACAGGGTAGCCTACGAGCAGTACTTC

clone_size: -
d_call: -
v_call: TRBV21-1
j_call: TRBJ1-1
cdr3_aa: CASSKGGGGHFNTEAFF
cdr3_nt: TGTGCCAGCAGCAAAGGGGGAGGGGGACACTTCAACACTGAAGCTTTCTTT

clone_size: -
d_call: TRBD2
v_call: TRBV12-5
j_call: TRBJ2-1
cdr3_aa: CASGLAGTSGSWLQFF
cdr3_nt: TGTGCTAGTGGTTTGGCCGGGACTAGCGGGAGTTGGTTGCAGTTCTTC

clone_size: -
d_call: TRBD1
v_call: TRBV4-1
j_call: TRBJ1-5
cdr3_aa: CASSLTGDSNQPQHF
cdr3_nt: TGCGCCAGCAGTCTTACAGGGGATAGCAATCAGCCCCAGCATTTT

clone_size: -
d_call: -
v_call: TRBV20-1
j_call: TRBJ2-3
cdr3_aa: CSASRTATNTDTQYF
cdr3_nt: TGCAGTGCTAGTAGGACAGCGACCAACACAGATACGCAGTATTTT

clone_size: -
d_call: TRBD1
v_call: TRBV29-1
j_call: TRBJ2-5
cdr3_aa: CSVARGSQETQYF
cdr3_nt: TGCAGCGTTGCCAGGGGGAGCCAAGAGACCCAGTACTTC

clone_size: many
d_call: -
v_call: TRBV29-1
j_call: TRBJ2-2
cdr3_aa: CSTPRGGGNTGELFF
cdr3_nt: TGCAGCACACCCAGGGGCGGGGGGAACACCGGGGAGCTGTTTTTT

clone_size: -
d_call: -
v_call: TRBV28
j_call: TRBJ1-2
cdr3_aa: CASSLFWGQEGNYGYTF
cdr3_nt: TGTGCCAGCAGTTTATTTTGGGGACAAGAGGGTAACTATGGCTACACCTTC

clone_size: -
d_call: -
v_call: TRBV6-5
j_call: TRBJ1-1
cdr3_aa: CASGTATGNTEAFF
cdr3_nt: TGTGCCAGCGGGACTGCGACTGGTAACACTGAAGCTTTCTTT

clone_size: -
d_call: -
v_call: TRBV5-5
j_call: TRBJ1-3
cdr3_aa: CASSPGWTSGNTIYF
cdr3_nt: TGTGCCAGCAGCCCGGGGTGGACCTCTGGAAACACCATATATTTT

clone_size: -
d_call: -
v_call: TRBV6-6
j_call: TRBJ2-3
cdr3_aa: CASSYPSYTDTQYF
cdr3_nt: TGTGCCAGCAGTTACCCTAGCTACACAGATACGCAGTATTTT

clone_size: -
d_call: -
v_call: TRBV7-9
j_call: TRBJ1-1
cdr3_aa: CASSFTTVNTEAFF
cdr3_nt: TGTGCCAGCAGCTTTACGACTGTAAACACTGAAGCTTTCTTT

clone_size: -
d_call: TRBD1
v_call: TRBV29-1
j_call: TRBJ2-7
cdr3_aa: CSATGGKNYEQYF
cdr3_nt: TGCAGCGCCACAGGGGGGAAGAACTACGAGCAGTACTTC

clone_size: -
d_call: -
v_call: TRBV6-5
j_call: TRBJ1-1
cdr3_aa: CASSPGLSNTEAFF
cdr3_nt: TGTGCCAGCAGTCCGGGACTTTCGAACACTGAAGCTTTCTTT

clone_size: -
d_call: -
v_call: TRBV6-5
j_call: TRBJ1-1
cdr3_aa: CASSLRSGFTEAFF
cdr3_nt: TGTGCCAGCAGCCTTCGTTCGGGTTTCACTGAAGCTTTCTTT

clone_size: -
d_call: -
v_call: TRBV2
j_call: TRBJ2-2
cdr3_aa: CASSTSNWAGELFF
cdr3_nt: TGTGCCAGCAGTACTAGTAATTGGGCCGGGGAGCTGTTTTTT

clone_size: -
d_call: -
v_call: TRBV6-2/TRBV6-3
j_call: TRBJ2-7
cdr3_aa: CASSYSSSPSGQYF
cdr3_nt: TGTGCCAGCAGTTACTCCTCATCCCCCTCCGGGCAGTACTTC

clone_size: -
d_call: TRBD1
v_call: TRBV2
j_call: TRBJ2-5
cdr3_aa: CASRELSDRGKETQYF
cdr3_nt: TGTGCCAGCAGGGAGTTGTCGGACAGGGGGAAAGAGACCCAGTACTTC

clone_size: once
d_call: TRBD1
v_call: TRBV19
j_call: TRBJ2-2
cdr3_aa: CASSLPQGQGASGELFF
cdr3_nt: TGTGCCAGTAGTCTCCCTCAGGGACAGGGTGCGTCCGGGGAGCTGTTTTTT

clone_size: -
d_call: -
v_call: TRBV24-1
j_call: TRBJ2-1
cdr3_aa: CATSVPGQWEQFF
cdr3_nt: TGTGCCACCAGTGTACCGGGACAATGGGAGCAGTTCTTC